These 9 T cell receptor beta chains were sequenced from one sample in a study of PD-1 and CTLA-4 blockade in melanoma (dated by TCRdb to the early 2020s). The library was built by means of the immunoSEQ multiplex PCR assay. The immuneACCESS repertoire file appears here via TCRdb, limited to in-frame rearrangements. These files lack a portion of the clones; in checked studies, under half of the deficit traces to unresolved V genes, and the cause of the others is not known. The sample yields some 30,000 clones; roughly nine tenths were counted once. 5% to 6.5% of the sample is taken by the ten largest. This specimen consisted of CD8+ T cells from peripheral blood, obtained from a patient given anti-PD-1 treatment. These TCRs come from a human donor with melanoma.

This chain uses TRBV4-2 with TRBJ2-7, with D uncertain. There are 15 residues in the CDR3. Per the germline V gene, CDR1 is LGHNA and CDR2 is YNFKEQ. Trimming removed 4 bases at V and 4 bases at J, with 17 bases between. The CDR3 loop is CASSPSKGQLYEQYF. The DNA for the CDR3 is TGTGCCAGCAGCCCCTCGAAAGGCCAACTTTACGAGCAGTACTTC.

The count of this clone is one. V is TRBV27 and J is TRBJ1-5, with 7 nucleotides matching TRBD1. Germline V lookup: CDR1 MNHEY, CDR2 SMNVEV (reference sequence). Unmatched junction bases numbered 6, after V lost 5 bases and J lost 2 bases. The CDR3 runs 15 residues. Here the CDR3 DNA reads TGTGCCAGCAGTCTGAGACAGGGTGGCAATCAGCCCCAGCATTTT. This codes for CASSLRQGGNQPQHF.

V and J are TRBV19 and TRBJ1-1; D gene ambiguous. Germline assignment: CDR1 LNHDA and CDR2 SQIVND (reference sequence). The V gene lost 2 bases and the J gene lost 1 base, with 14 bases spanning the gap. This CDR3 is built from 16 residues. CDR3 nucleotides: TGTGCCAGTAGTATATTACGTACGGATCCGAACACTGAAGCTTTCTTT. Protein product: CASSILRTDPNTEAFF. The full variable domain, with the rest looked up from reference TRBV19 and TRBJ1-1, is DGGITQSPKYLFRKEGQNVTLSCEQNLNHDAMYWYRQDPGQGLRLIYYSQIVNDFQKGDIAEGYSVSREKKESFPLTVTSAQKNPTAFYLCASSILRTDPNTEAFFGQGTRLTVV.

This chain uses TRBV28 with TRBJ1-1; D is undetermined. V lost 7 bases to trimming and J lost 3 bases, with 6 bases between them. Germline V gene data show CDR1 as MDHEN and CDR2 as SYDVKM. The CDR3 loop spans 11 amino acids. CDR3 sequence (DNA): TGTGCCAGCAAAGGTTACACTGAAGCTTTCTTT. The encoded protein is CASKGYTEAFF.

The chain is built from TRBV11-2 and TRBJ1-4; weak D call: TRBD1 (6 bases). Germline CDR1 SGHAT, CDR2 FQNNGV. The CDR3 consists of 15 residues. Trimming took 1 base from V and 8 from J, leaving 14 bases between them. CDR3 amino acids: CASSLVTGAWEKLFF. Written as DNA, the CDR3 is TGTGCCAGCAGCTTAGTGACGGGGGCTTGGGAAAAACTGTTTTTT. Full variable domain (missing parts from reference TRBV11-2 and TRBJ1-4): EAGVAQSPRYKIIEKRQSVAFWCNPISGHATLYWYQQILGQGPKLLIQFQNNGVVDDSQLPKDRFSAERLKGVDSTLKIQPAKLEDSAVYLCASSLVTGAWEKLFFGSGTQLSVL.

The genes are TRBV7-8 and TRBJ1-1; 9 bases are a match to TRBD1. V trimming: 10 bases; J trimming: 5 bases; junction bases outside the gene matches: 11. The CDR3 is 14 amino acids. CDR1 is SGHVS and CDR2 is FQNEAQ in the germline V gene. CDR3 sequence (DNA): TGTGCCACTGGGGACAGGGACGTGGTTACTGAAGCTTTCTTT. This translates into CATGDRDVVTEAFF.

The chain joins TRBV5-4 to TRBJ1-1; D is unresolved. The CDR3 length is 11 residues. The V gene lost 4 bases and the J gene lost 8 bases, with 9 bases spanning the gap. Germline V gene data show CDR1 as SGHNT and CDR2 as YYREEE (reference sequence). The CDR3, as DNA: TGTGCCAGCAGCCTCGGCGCGGAAGCTTTCTTT. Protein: CASSLGAEAFF. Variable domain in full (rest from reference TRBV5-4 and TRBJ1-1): ETGVTQSPTHLIKTRGQQVTLRCSSQSGHNTVSWYQQALGQGPQFIFQYYREEENGRGNFPPRFSGLQFPNYSSELNVNALELDDSALYLCASSLGAEAFFGQGTRLTVV.

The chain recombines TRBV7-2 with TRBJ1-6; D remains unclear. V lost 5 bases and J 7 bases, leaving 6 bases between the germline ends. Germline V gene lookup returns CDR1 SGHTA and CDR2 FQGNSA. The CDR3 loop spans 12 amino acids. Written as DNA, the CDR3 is TGTGCCAGCAGCCGAAGCAATTCACCCCTCCACTTT. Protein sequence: CASSRSNSPLHF.

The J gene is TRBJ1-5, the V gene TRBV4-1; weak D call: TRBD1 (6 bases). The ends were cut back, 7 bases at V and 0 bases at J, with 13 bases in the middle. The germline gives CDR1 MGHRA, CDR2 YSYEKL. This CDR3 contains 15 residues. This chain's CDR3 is CASNFDRSSNQPQHF. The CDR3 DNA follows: TGCGCCAGCAACTTCGACAGGTCTAGCAATCAGCCCCAGCATTTT.